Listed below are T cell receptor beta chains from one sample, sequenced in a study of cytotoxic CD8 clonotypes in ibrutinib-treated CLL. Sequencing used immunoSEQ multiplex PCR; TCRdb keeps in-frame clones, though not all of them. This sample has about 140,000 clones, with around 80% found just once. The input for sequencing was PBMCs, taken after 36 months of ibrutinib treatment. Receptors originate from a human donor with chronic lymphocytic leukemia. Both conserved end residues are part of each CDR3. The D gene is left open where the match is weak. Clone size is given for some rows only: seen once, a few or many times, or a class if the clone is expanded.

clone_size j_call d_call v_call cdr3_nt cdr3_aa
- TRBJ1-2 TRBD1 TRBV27 TGTGCCAGCAGTTCCCAGGGGGCCGAGGGCGGCTACACCTTC CASSSQGAEGGYTF
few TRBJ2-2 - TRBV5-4 TGTGCCAGCAGCTTGGCGCCCACCGGGGAGCTGTTTTTT CASSLAPTGELFF
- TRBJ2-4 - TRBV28 TGTGCCAGCAGCGGGGCCCCCGTGAACATTCAGTACTTC CASSGAPVNIQYF
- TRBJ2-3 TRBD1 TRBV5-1 TGCGCCAGCAGCTTGGGGGACAGGGTAAAGGCAGATACGCAGTATTTT CASSLGDRVKADTQYF
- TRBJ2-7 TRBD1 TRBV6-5 TGTGCCAGCCGGTCCGGACAGGGAACCTACGAGCAGTACTTC CASRSGQGTYEQYF
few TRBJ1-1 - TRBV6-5 TGTGCCAGCAGTTATTATAGCAGGGGCACTGAAGCTTTCTTT CASSYYSRGTEAFF
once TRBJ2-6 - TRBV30 TGTGCCTGGAGCCCGGGCGGCTCTGGGGCCAACGTCCTGACTTTC CAWSPGGSGANVLTF
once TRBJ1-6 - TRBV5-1 TGCGCCAGCATGGCGACAGGCCTTCATAATTCACCCCTCCACTTT CASMATGLHNSPLHF
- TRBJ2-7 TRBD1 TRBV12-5 TGTGCTAGTGGTTGGCCGGGACAGGGACAGGACGAGCAGTACTTC CASGWPGQGQDEQYF
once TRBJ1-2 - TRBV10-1 TGCGCCAGCAGCCTACAGCGGAACTATGGCTACACCTTC CASSLQRNYGYTF
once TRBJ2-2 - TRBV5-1 TGCGCCAGCAGCTTGGAGGGGCCCCCGAACACCGGGGAGCTGTTTTTT CASSLEGPPNTGELFF
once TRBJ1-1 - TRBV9 TGTGCCAGCAGCGTGCAGGGAATGAACACTGAAGCTTTCTTT CASSVQGMNTEAFF
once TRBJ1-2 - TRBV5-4 TGTGCCAGCTCCCCGGACCTCTATGGCTACACCTTC CASSPDLYGYTF
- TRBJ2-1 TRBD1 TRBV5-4 TGTGCCAGCAGCTTGGGGGACAGCGGTGAGCAGTTCTTC CASSLGDSGEQFF
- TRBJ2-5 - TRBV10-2 TGCGCCAGCAGTGAGTCAATGGGCTGGGGGTATGAGACCCAGTACTTC CASSESMGWGYETQYF
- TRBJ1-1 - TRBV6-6 TGTGCCAGCAGCCGGGACCCGGGCACTGAAGCTTTCTTT CASSRDPGTEAFF
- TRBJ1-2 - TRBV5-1 TGCGCCAGCAGCTTGGCCTTTTTCGTTGGGGGGATGAGTGAGGGCTACACCTTC CASSLAFFVGGMSEGYTF
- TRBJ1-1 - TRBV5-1 TGCGCCAGCAGCTTGGCGGGGGCTCGGAACACTGAAGCTTTCTTT CASSLAGARNTEAFF
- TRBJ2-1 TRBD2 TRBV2 TGTGCCAGCAGTGAACAGGCGGGGGGGCCTTACAATGAGCAGTTCTTC CASSEQAGGPYNEQFF
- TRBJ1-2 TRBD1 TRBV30 TGTGCCTGGAGTGTAACAGGGGGCGGACTCTATGGCTACACCTTC CAWSVTGGGLYGYTF
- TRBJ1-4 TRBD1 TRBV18 TGTGCCAGCTCACCCGGGACAGATGAAAAACTGTTTTTT CASSPGTDEKLFF
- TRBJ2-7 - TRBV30 TGTGCCTGGGCCCGCGGGGTCTACGAGCAGTACTTC CAWARGVYEQYF
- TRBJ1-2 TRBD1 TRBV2 TGTGCCAGCAGTGAAGCCAGGGGGCAAGGCTACACCTTC CASSEARGQGYTF
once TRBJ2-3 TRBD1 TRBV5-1 TGCGCCAGCAGCTTTTCCGCGGGACAGGGGACAGATACGCAGTATTTT CASSFSAGQGTDTQYF
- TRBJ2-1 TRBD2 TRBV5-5 TGTGCCAGCAGGCGGAGCGGGGACAATGAGCAGTTCTTC CASRRSGDNEQFF
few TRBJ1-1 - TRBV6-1 TGTGCCAGCAGTGAAGCGTTGACAGCGAACACTGAAGCTTTCTTT CASSEALTANTEAFF
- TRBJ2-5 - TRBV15 TGTGCCACCAGCAGAGATTGGAAGACCCAAGAGACCCAGTACTTC CATSRDWKTQETQYF
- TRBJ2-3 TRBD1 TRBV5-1 TGCGCCAGCAGCTTGGAGGGGGCTACGCAGTATTTT CASSLEGATQYF
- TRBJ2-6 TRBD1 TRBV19 TGTGCCAGTAGTATAACCGGGACAGGGCGTGCAACTGGGGCCAACGTCCTGACTTTC CASSITGTGRATGANVLTF
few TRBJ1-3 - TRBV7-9 TGTGCCAGCAGCTTAGCGGGCGCCAGGGCAAACACCATATATTTT CASSLAGARANTIYF
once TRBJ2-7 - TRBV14 TGTGCCAGCAGCCAAGATGCCTCATACGAGCAGTACTTC CASSQDASYEQYF
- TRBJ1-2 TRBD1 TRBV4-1 TGCGCCAGCAGGGACAGGGGAATTACTGGTGGCTACACCTTC CASRDRGITGGYTF
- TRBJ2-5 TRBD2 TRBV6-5 TGTGCCAGCAGTTCCGCCGGTGCTAGCGGGAGCGAGACCCAGTACTTC CASSSAGASGSETQYF
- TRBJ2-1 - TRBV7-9 TGTGCCAGCAGCATAGATTGGGGTGAGCAGTTCTTC CASSIDWGEQFF
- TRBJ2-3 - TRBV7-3 TGTGCCAGCAGCTTCGCGGCAAGTGGGGATACGCAGTATTTT CASSFAASGDTQYF
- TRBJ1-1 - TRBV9 TGTGCCAGCAGCGTAGCGGCGGGGGGGATAGGAGCTGAAGCTTTCTTT CASSVAAGGIGAEAFF
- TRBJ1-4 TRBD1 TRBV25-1 TGTGCCAGCAGTGGTCCGGGACAGCTGTTTTTT CASSGPGQLFF
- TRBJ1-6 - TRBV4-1 TGCGCCAGCAGCCAAGTCGGGATCCCTAATTCACCCCTCCACTTT CASSQVGIPNSPLHF
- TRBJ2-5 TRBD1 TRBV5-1 TGCGCCAGCAGAGTGGGACAGGGGTTAGAGACCCAGTACTTC CASRVGQGLETQYF
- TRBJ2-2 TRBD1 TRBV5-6 TGTGCCAGCAGCTTGGCCGGGACAGGGATCGGGGAGCTGTTTTTT CASSLAGTGIGELFF
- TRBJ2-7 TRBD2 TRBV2 TGTGCCAGCAGTGAAGTAGCGGGGGGACCTGGTGAGCAGTACTTC CASSEVAGGPGEQYF
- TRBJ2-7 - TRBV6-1 TGTGCCAGCAGGCCAAGACTAACCAGCTCCTACGAGCAGTACTTC CASRPRLTSSYEQYF
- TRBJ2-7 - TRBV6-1 TGTGCCAGCAGTGAAAGACAGGACGAGCAGTACTTC CASSERQDEQYF
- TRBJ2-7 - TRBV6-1 TGTGCCAGCATGACCCAGGGATACGAGCAGTACTTC CASMTQGYEQYF
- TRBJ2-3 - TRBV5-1 TGCGCCAGCCGCAAAGGGGAGGGCACAGATACGCAGTATTTT CASRKGEGTDTQYF
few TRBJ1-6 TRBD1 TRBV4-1 TGCGCCAGCAGCCAAGGGGAAGGGACAGTCTTCAATTCACCCCTCCACTTT CASSQGEGTVFNSPLHF
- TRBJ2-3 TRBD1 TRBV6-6 TGTGCCAGCAGTTCCTGGGACAGAAAGACAGATACGCAGTATTTT CASSSWDRKTDTQYF
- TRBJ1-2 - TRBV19 TGTGCCAGTAGTATGCAGTCGCGTACTTTCGGCGCCTTC CASSMQSRTFGAF
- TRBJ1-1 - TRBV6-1 TGTGCCAGCAGTGTCTATACCAACACTGAAGCTTTCTTT CASSVYTNTEAFF
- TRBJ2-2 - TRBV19 TGTGCCAGTAGTATACGTTCGGGCGAGACATCGGGGGAGCTGTTTTTT CASSIRSGETSGELFF
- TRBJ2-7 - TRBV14 TGTGCCAGCAGCCGCCACAGTTACGAGCAGTACTTC CASSRHSYEQYF
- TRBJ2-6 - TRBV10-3 TGTGCCATCAACCCGGGACCAGTCATCTCTGGGGCCAACGTCCTGACTTTC CAINPGPVISGANVLTF
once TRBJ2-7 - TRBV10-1 TGCGCCAGCAGTGAGTCCAGGGGTAGTGGACTCGAGCAGTACTTC CASSESRGSGLEQYF
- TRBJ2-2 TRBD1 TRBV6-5 TGTGCCAGCAGTTACTACAGGGGGAACACCGGGGAGCTGTTTTTT CASSYYRGNTGELFF
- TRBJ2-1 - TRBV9 TGTGCCAGCAGTGTCTTGGAGGGGGCCTACAATGAGCAGTTCTTC CASSVLEGAYNEQFF
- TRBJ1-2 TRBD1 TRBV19 TGTGCCAGTAGTACCCTTCCGGGACAGCGCGCTTATGGCTACACCTTC CASSTLPGQRAYGYTF
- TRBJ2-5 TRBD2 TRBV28 TGTGCCAGCAGTCAGGCAGGACTAGGGCACGAGACCCAGTACTTC CASSQAGLGHETQYF
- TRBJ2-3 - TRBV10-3 TGTGCCATCAGTGAGGCCCGGCTGAGCACAGATACGCAGTATTTT CAISEARLSTDTQYF
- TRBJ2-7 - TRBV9 TGTGCCAGCAGCGTAGTAGGTGGCCACGACGAGCAGTACTTC CASSVVGGHDEQYF
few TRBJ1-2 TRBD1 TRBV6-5 TGTGCCAGCAGGACAGGGGCCTGGAATGGCTACACCTTC CASRTGAWNGYTF